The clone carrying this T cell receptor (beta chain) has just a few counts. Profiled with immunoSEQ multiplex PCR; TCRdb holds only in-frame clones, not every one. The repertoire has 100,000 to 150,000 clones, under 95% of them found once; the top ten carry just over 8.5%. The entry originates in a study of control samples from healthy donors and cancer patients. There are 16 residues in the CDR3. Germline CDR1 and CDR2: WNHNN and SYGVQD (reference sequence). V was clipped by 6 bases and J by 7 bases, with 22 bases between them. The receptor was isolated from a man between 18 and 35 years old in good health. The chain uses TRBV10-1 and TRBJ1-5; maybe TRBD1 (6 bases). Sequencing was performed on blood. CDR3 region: CASSRDNTEDGQPQHF. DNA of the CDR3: TGCGCCAGCAGCCGGGACAACACCGAGGATGGGCAGCCCCAGCATTTT.